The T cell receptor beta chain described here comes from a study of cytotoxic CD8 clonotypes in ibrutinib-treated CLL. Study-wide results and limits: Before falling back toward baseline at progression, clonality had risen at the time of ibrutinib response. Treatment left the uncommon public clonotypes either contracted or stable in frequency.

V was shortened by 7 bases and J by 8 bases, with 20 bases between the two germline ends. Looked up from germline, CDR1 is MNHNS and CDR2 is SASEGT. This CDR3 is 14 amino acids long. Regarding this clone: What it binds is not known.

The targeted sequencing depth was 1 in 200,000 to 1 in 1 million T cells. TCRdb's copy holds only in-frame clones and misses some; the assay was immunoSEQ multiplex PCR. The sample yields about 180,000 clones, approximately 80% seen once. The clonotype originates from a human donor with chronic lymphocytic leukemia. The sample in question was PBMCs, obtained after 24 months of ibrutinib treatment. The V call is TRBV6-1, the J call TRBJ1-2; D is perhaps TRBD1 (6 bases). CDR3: CASTPQRYRAGYTF. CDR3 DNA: TGTGCCAGCACCCCACAACGCTACAGGGCGGGCTACACCTTC.